The clone carrying this TCR beta chain was detected only a few times. Its cognate antigen is unknown. This record belongs to a study of response to subunit inactivated influenza vaccine. TCRdb reprocessed the RT-PCR reads with MiXCR, giving one entry per CDR3 protein. Of 150,000 to 200,000 distinct CDR3 sequences listed, 10% to 15% are singletons. The CDR3 has 13 residues. Germline V gives CDR1 MGHRA, CDR2 YSYEKL. V was cut by 0 bases and J by 6 bases, with 8 bases left in between. Study-wide results and limits: There was a suggestion from the authors that each seasonal influenza vaccination recruits few new T cells.

These sequences were also reported in another study, on T cells expressing NK-cell markers. Turning to that study: Production of TCR beta cDNA relied on 5'RACE template switching with UMIs. Sorted CD3+CD56-NKG2C+, CD3+CD56+NKG2C- and CD3+CD56+NKG2C+ T cells were the source of the TCR beta repertoires. HCMV serostatus: seven of eight sequenced donors positive, one negative. In several experiments, sorting was confined to alpha-beta TCR T cells through use of an anti-gamma-delta TCR antibody.

The specimen comprised CD8+ T cells sorted from PBMCs, sampled roughly 13 days after vaccination. The chain uses TRBV4-1 and TRBJ2-5, with no clear D. The sequence was collected from a man in his forties or fifties who received an inactivated influenza vaccine. The CDR3: CASSQDIVKTQYF. The CDR3 DNA reads TGCGCCAGCAGCCAAGACATCGTGAAGACCCAGTACTTC.